The 19 T cell receptor beta chains below all came from one sample that was sequenced in a study of cytomegalovirus exposure and HLA in healthy donors. Only in-frame clones appear in the TCRdb table, and some are missing; sequencing was by immunoSEQ multiplex PCR. The sample holds 150,000 to 200,000 clones, roughly 88% seen once. Material: PBMCs. These receptors originate from a young woman in good health and CMV-seronegative.

This chain connects TRBV7-9 to TRBJ2-7; 10 bases are shared with TRBD1. J gave up 7 bases and V 6 bases, and 9 bases lay outside the gene matches. The germline V gene has CDR1 SEHNR and CDR2 FQNEAQ (reference sequence). The CDR3 extends over 14 amino acids. The CDR3 loop is CASRTTGGAGEQYF. The CDR3 DNA sequence: TGTGCCAGCAGGACGACAGGGGGCGCAGGGGAGCAGTACTTC.

Turning to this clone: The same CDR3 also results from other DNA sequences found in this sample. The J gene is TRBJ2-7, the V gene TRBV19; TRBD1 agrees at 8 bases. V lost 5 bases, J lost 4 bases, and 4 bases stayed unmatched. This CDR3 region has 13 residues. From germline, CDR1 is LNHDA and CDR2 SQIVND (reference sequence). CDR3 sequence (DNA): TGTGCCAGTAGTTTTGGACAGGGTTACGAGCAGTACTTC. Its translation is CASSFGQGYEQYF.

This clone has only one observation. This sequence joins TRBV5-1 and TRBJ1-2; TRBD1 agrees at 9 bases. The CDR3 is 16 residues long. Unmatched junction bases numbered 13, after V lost 4 bases and J lost 6 bases. CDR1 and CDR2 from the germline V gene are SGHRS and YFSETQ. In DNA form, the CDR3 reads TGCGCCAGCAGCCCGGCGGTACAGGGGGCGATTAATGGCTACACCTTC. This translates into CASSPAVQGAINGYTF.

This clone was seen only once. The chain combines TRBV9 with TRBJ2-7, with TRBD2 as a possible D gene (5 bases). Germline V CDR1 and CDR2: SGDLS, YYNGEE. The CDR3 runs 15 residues. Trimming removed 4 bases at V and 1 base at J, with 15 bases between. The CDR3 spells CASSSGLLGSYEQYF. In DNA form, the CDR3 reads TGTGCCAGCAGCTCTGGACTCCTGGGGTCCTACGAGCAGTACTTC.

Regarding this clone: Distinct nucleotide sequences in the sample also encode this CDR3. J is TRBJ1-5 and V is TRBV4-1, with a tentative D call TRBD1 (5 bases). The CDR3 has 15 residues. Germline V gene lookup returns CDR1 MGHRA and CDR2 YSYEKL. Trimming took off 0 bases at V and 4 bases at J, with 10 bases between the two ends. CDR3 nucleotide sequence: TGCGCCAGCAGCCAAGAGGGGGGTGGGAATCAGCCCCAGCATTTT. Translated, it gives CASSQEGGGNQPQHF.

A remark on this clone: The junction differs from germline at one of its ends, possibly a read error. This chain links TRBV6-1 with TRBJ2-5, with D perhaps TRBD2 (7 bases). This CDR3 is built from 13 residues. From germline, CDR1 is MNHNS and CDR2 SASEGT. The CDR3 region is CASSYPGGGMVDF. CDR3 DNA sequence: TGTGCCAGCAGTTATCCGGGGGGCGGAATGGTGGACTTC.

This sequence joins TRBV7-6 and TRBJ2-1, with a tentative D call TRBD2 (5 bases). Per germline, CDR1 SGHVS and CDR2 FNYEAQ. V was pared by 5 bases and J by 10 bases, with 12 bases between. The CDR3 has 12 amino acids. The CDR3: CASSTLGEEQFF. The CDR3 DNA reads TGTGCCAGCAGCACACTCGGGGAAGAGCAGTTCTTC.

The DNA of the CDR3 is TGTGCCAGCAGAAAAGACAGGGAAGGTGGGCTAAACTATGGCTACACCTTC. Translating it yields CASRKDREGGLNYGYTF. The chain employs TRBV2 and TRBJ1-2; 7 bases agree with TRBD1. The CDR3 is made up of 17 amino acids. J lost 2 bases, V lost 6 bases, and 15 bases had no gene match. The germline gives CDR1 SNHLY, CDR2 FYNNEI.

This clone was seen only once. This chain joins TRBV5-1 and TRBJ1-3, with 8 bases fitting TRBD1. The CDR3 consists of 15 residues. V was clipped by 4 bases and J by 2 bases; unmatched bases: 5. The germline V gene has CDR1 SGHRS and CDR2 YFSETQ. DNA of the CDR3: TGCGCCAGCAGCCCGAGACAGGGGACTGGAAACACCATATATTTT. Its protein product is CASSPRQGTGNTIYF.

The gene calls are TRBV25-1 and TRBJ2-7, with D hard to call. Germline V gene sequence: CDR1 MGHDK, CDR2 SYGVNS. V lost 0 bases, J lost 2 bases, and 11 bases lay in between. This CDR3 comprises 15 residues. The CDR3 DNA follows: TGTGCCAGCAGTGAATATGGGCACGTCGCCTACGAGCAGTACTTC. Translation gives CASSEYGHVAYEQYF.

The rearrangement links TRBV29-1 to TRBJ2-2, with TRBD2 matching over 14 bases. There are 14 residues in the CDR3. V lost 6 bases, J lost 6 bases, and 3 bases stayed unmatched. Germline CDR1 reads SQVTM; CDR2 reads ANQGSEA. The CDR3 sequence: CSVGTSGGPGELFF. Here the CDR3 DNA reads TGCAGCGTGGGGACTAGCGGGGGCCCCGGGGAGCTGTTTTTT.

V is TRBV10-3 and J is TRBJ2-3; 8 bases map to TRBD1. The CDR3 length is 17 residues. Germline assignment: CDR1 ENHRY and CDR2 SYGVKD. V lost 0 bases and J lost 2; bases outside the gene matches: 7. CDR3 sequence: CAISESFRTGNTDTQYF. The CDR3 nucleotides are TGTGCCATCAGTGAGTCCTTTAGGACAGGGAACACAGATACGCAGTATTTT.

The V call is TRBV27, the J call TRBJ1-5; D is unresolved. V was pared by 6 bases and J by 5 bases, with 14 bases between. The CDR3 spans 14 residues. CDR1 is MNHEY, CDR2 SMNVEV, per germline (reference sequence). In nucleotides, the CDR3 is TGTGCCAGCAGCTACAGATCCGGGGATCAGCCCCAGCATTTT. Translating it yields CASSYRSGDQPQHF.

About this clone itself: This sample includes further DNA sequences coding for the same CDR3. The CDR3 sequence: CASSSSDRGNTEAFF. CDR3 nucleotide sequence: TGTGCCAGCAGCTCCTCGGACCGGGGTAACACTGAAGCTTTCTTT. This chain uses TRBV11-2 with TRBJ1-1; D gene unclear. Germline V gene data show CDR1 as SGHAT and CDR2 as FQNNGV. V was shortened by 4 bases and J by 2 bases, with 14 bases between the two germline ends. The CDR3 is 15 amino acids.

The CDR3 nucleotides read TGCGCCAGCAGCTTGTTGAACAGGCCGGGACTAGCGACATATGAGCAGTTCTTC. Protein sequence: CASSLLNRPGLATYEQFF. The rearrangement uses TRBV5-1 and TRBJ2-1; 10 nucleotides match TRBD2. Germline lookup yields CDR1 SGHRS and CDR2 YFSETQ. Unmatched junction bases numbered 15, after V lost 1 base and J lost 8 bases. The CDR3 is 18 residues long.

The chain links TRBV9 to TRBJ2-1; possible D gene TRBD2, 5 bases. With 3 bases removed from V and 13 bases from J, the gap between germline ends came to 11 bases. The CDR3 consists of 11 residues. The germline V gene has CDR1 SGDLS and CDR2 YYNGEE. This chain's CDR3 is CASSGGLRQFF. The CDR3 nucleotides read TGTGCCAGCAGCGGAGGGCTTCGTCAGTTCTTC.

The chain couples TRBV12-5 to TRBJ2-3; 8 positions match TRBD2. Germline V gene lookup returns CDR1 LGHNT and CDR2 FRNRAP. CDR3 length: 15 amino acids. J lost 1 base, V lost 6 bases, and 6 bases had no gene match. CDR3 sequence: CASGTTSGRTDTQYF. The CDR3 DNA is TGTGCTAGTGGGACAACTAGCGGACGCACAGATACGCAGTATTTT.

This clone was counted a few times. The chain links TRBV10-3 to TRBJ2-7, with 10 positions matching TRBD2. The CDR3 is 13 amino acids. The V segment lost 6 bases and the J segment 6 bases; nucleotides outside the gene matches: 5. Germline V lookup: CDR1 ENHRY, CDR2 SYGVKD. This chain's CDR3 is CAIRIAGGTEQYF. The CDR3, as DNA: TGTGCCATCAGAATAGCGGGAGGCACCGAGCAGTACTTC.

The chain recombines TRBV5-4 with TRBJ2-7; 8 bases are shared with TRBD1. V gave up 9 bases and J gave up 0 bases; unmatched junction bases: 11. Germline V gives CDR1 SGHNT, CDR2 YYREEE (reference sequence). This CDR3 region has 15 residues. The CDR3 loop reads CAKGQAKSLSYEQYF. CDR3 DNA sequence: TGTGCCAAGGGACAGGCGAAGTCTCTCTCCTACGAGCAGTACTTC.